This entry features one T cell receptor (beta chain) sequence. This clonotype occurred a few times. Its binding antigen is unknown. Per-base qualities were not stored, and no clone one base away is much larger. CDR3 length: 17 amino acids, cysteine to phenylalanine. Only the CDR3 part of the read is kept: 51 bases, read in frame from the first base. The V and J ends are trimmed by 2 bases and 0 bases, leaving 17 bases between them. According to the germline V gene, CDR1 reads SGHDT and CDR2 reads YYEEEE. The library came from PCR. Instrument used: Illumina HiSeq 2500. To normalize quantification of the TCRbeta repertoire, the TCR libraries were built with molecular barcoding that relied on unique molecular identifiers. Through fastp at Q25 and MiXCR, TCRdb rebuilt clones from the public reads, retaining in-frame beta chains. One record per CDR3 amino acid sequence lists the most common genes and DNA. The sample table lists more than 450,000 distinct CDR3 sequences, about a sixth of them with a count of one. The top ten hold 3% to 3.5% of the sample.

This entry is derived from a study of T-cell reconstitution after alpha-beta-depleted transplantation in children (dated by TCRdb to 2015 to 2016). General notes on the study: Using TCR repertoire profiling, the study quantitatively followed how T-cell immune reconstitution unfolded in children after TCRalphabeta/CD19-depleted allogeneic hematopoietic cell transplantation.

This sequence uses TRBV5-6 and TRBJ1-1; matching of 5 bases hints at TRBD1 as the D gene. The source was PBMCs from the stem cell graft donor, collected from the stem cell graft. The receptor's source is a human donor who donated a stem cell graft to a child with acute lymphoblastic leukemia. CDR3 loop: CASSFDWGELMNTEAFF. The sequenced DNA: TGTGCCAGCAGCTTTGACTGGGGGGAACTCATGAACACTGAAGCTTTCTTT.